The T cell receptor beta chain under discussion was sequenced for a study of cytomegalovirus exposure and HLA in healthy donors. There are 14 residues in the CDR3. The germline V gene encodes CDR1 SGHRS and CDR2 YFSETQ. Trimming left V 0 bases short and J 1 base short, with 7 bases between. Remarks on this clone: Its antigen is undetermined.

Primers: 60 Vbeta forward and 13 Jbeta reverse. Using immunoSEQ multiplex PCR, the repertoire was profiled, and TCRdb retains in-frame clones only, with some absent. Here the sample spans about 120,000 clones, 65% to 80% being singletons. General observations from the study: Donors were assumed by presence/absence analyses to have roughly uniform sequencing depth.

Input material: PBMCs. The clonotype originates from a woman aged 40 to 50 in good health and CMV-seropositive. The gene calls are TRBV5-1 and TRBJ1-2; D gene unclear. The CDR3 DNA follows: TGCGCCAGCAGCTTGGACGGGTTTAACTATGGCTACACCTTC. It is translated as CASSLDGFNYGYTF.